Listed below are T cell receptor beta chains from one sample, sequenced in a study of blood T cell repertoires in COVID-19. The protocol was immunoSEQ multiplex PCR, while the TCRdb copy is restricted to in-frame clones and leaves out a portion. This sample carries some 240,000 clones, approximately 88% of them seen once, and the ten largest clones take about 10%. Input material: peripheral blood. These receptors originate from a woman in her seventies with COVID-19, enrolled during active disease. Each CDR3 is given with its conserved first and last residue. D genes are given only for firm matches. Size is stated for part of the rows, as once, few or many counts, or as a class when the clone is expanded.

D: NA; V: TRBV11-3; size: NA; J: TRBJ1-2; CDR3: CASSLEGRVFDYGYTF; DNA: TGTGCCAGCAGCTTAGAAGGGAGGGTATTCGACTATGGCTACACCTTC
D: NA; V: TRBV6-5; size: NA; J: TRBJ1-1; CDR3: CASSLQGRETEAFF; DNA: TGTGCCAGCAGTTTACAGGGAAGAGAGACTGAAGCTTTCTTT
D: NA; V: TRBV15; size: NA; J: TRBJ1-6; CDR3: CATSRDRGQGNSPLHF; DNA: TGTGCCACCAGCAGAGATCGAGGGCAGGGGAATTCACCCCTCCACTTT
D: NA; V: TRBV23-1; size: NA; J: TRBJ1-2; CDR3: CASSTTQGPGEGYTF; DNA: TGCGCCAGCAGTACTACCCAGGGGCCTGGGGAAGGCTACACCTTC
D: TRBD1; V: TRBV5-5; size: once; J: TRBJ2-1; CDR3: CASSPTGGDEQFF; DNA: TGTGCCAGCAGCCCAACAGGGGGAGATGAGCAGTTCTTC
D: TRBD2; V: TRBV5-1; size: NA; J: TRBJ2-7; CDR3: CASSYSLTSGSGEQYF; DNA: TGCGCCAGCAGCTACTCCCTGACTAGCGGGAGCGGCGAGCAGTACTTC
D: NA; V: TRBV30; size: once; J: TRBJ2-2; CDR3: CAGRRPTNTGELFF; DNA: TGTGCCGGGAGGCGCCCCACCAACACCGGGGAGCTGTTTTTT
D: NA; V: TRBV28; size: NA; J: TRBJ1-5; CDR3: CASTPGGNQPQHF; DNA: TGTGCCAGCACCCCGGGGGGCAATCAGCCCCAGCATTTT
D: NA; V: TRBV30; size: once; J: TRBJ2-6; CDR3: CAWSVIPRPSGANVLTF; DNA: TGTGCCTGGAGTGTAATACCGCGTCCCTCTGGGGCCAACGTCCTGACTTTC
D: NA; V: TRBV10-2; size: NA; J: TRBJ1-1; CDR3: CASSEVGTPITEAFF; DNA: TGCGCCAGCAGTGAGGTGGGGACACCAATCACTGAAGCTTTCTTT
D: NA; V: TRBV27; size: few; J: TRBJ2-2; CDR3: CASRNPGYNTGELFF; DNA: TGTGCCAGCCGTAACCCAGGGTATAACACCGGGGAGCTGTTTTTT
D: TRBD1; V: TRBV7-3; size: NA; J: TRBJ1-6; CDR3: CASSRQGRGNSPLHF; DNA: TGTGCCAGCAGTAGACAGGGAAGGGGTAATTCACCCCTCCACTTT
D: TRBD1; V: TRBV3-1/TRBV3-2; size: NA; J: TRBJ2-4; CDR3: CASSQTGTENIQYF; DNA: TGTGCCAGCAGCCAAACCGGGACAGAAAACATTCAGTACTTC
D: TRBD1; V: TRBV2; size: many; J: TRBJ2-2; CDR3: CASSQDRLWGELFF; DNA: TGTGCCAGCAGTCAGGACAGGCTATGGGGGGAGCTGTTTTTT
D: NA; V: TRBV19; size: once; J: TRBJ1-2; CDR3: CASTTNYGYTF; DNA: TGTGCCAGTACCACAAATTATGGCTACACCTTC
D: NA; V: TRBV5-4; size: NA; J: TRBJ2-1; CDR3: CASSSGNTAYNEQFF; DNA: TGTGCCAGCAGCTCAGGGAATACGGCCTACAATGAGCAGTTCTTC
D: NA; V: TRBV5-1; size: once; J: TRBJ1-2; CDR3: CASRNRIPGAGYTF; DNA: TGCGCCAGCAGAAACCGAATTCCAGGGGCTGGCTACACCTTC
D: TRBD1; V: TRBV4-2; size: NA; J: TRBJ1-5; CDR3: CASKNTGDNNQPQHF; DNA: TGTGCCAGCAAAAACACAGGGGACAATAATCAGCCCCAGCATTTT
D: NA; V: TRBV14; size: NA; J: TRBJ1-2; CDR3: CASSQDHARVYGYTF; DNA: TGTGCCAGCAGCCAAGATCATGCCAGGGTGTATGGCTACACCTTC
D: TRBD2; V: TRBV7-3; size: NA; J: TRBJ2-1; CDR3: CASSPTTSGPVTEQFF; DNA: TGTGCCAGCAGCCCAACGACTAGCGGCCCCGTCACGGAGCAGTTCTTC
D: TRBD1; V: TRBV30; size: NA; J: TRBJ2-7; CDR3: CAWSPGQGISEQYF; DNA: TGTGCCTGGAGCCCGGGACAGGGGATCTCCGAGCAGTACTTC
D: TRBD2; V: TRBV4-2; size: many; J: TRBJ2-1; CDR3: CASSRRLAGNNEQFF; DNA: TGTGCCAGCAGCCGACGACTAGCGGGAAACAATGAGCAGTTCTTC
D: TRBD1; V: TRBV15; size: NA; J: TRBJ2-5; CDR3: CATSMRQGAQETQYF; DNA: TGTGCCACCAGCATGAGACAGGGGGCCCAAGAGACCCAGTACTTC
D: NA; V: TRBV13; size: NA; J: TRBJ2-7; CDR3: CASSFLGQSYEQYF; DNA: TGTGCCAGCAGCTTTCTAGGACAGTCCTACGAGCAGTACTTC
D: NA; V: TRBV10-3; size: NA; J: TRBJ2-5; CDR3: CAISESWAGQETQYF; DNA: TGTGCCATCAGTGAGTCCTGGGCGGGACAAGAGACCCAGTACTTC
D: TRBD2; V: TRBV6-2/TRBV6-3; size: few; J: TRBJ2-7; CDR3: CASSKSSGVYEQYF; DNA: TGTGCCAGCAGTAAATCTAGCGGGGTATACGAGCAGTACTTC
D: NA; V: TRBV6-5; size: NA; J: TRBJ2-2; CDR3: CASSLGHSNTGELFF; DNA: TGTGCCAGCAGCTTGGGACATTCGAACACCGGGGAGCTGTTTTTT
D: NA; V: TRBV5-1; size: NA; J: TRBJ2-7; CDR3: CASSLAYQTGRTYEQYF; DNA: TGCGCCAGCAGCTTGGCCTATCAGACAGGACGGACCTACGAGCAGTACTTC
D: NA; V: TRBV7-9; size: NA; J: TRBJ1-1; CDR3: CASSLPGDNTEAFF; DNA: TGTGCCAGCAGCTTGCCCGGGGATAACACTGAAGCTTTCTTT
D: TRBD2; V: TRBV20-1; size: NA; J: TRBJ2-1; CDR3: CSASALAGVWDEQFF; DNA: TGCAGTGCTAGTGCACTAGCGGGAGTCTGGGATGAGCAGTTCTTC
D: TRBD2; V: TRBV5-1; size: once; J: TRBJ2-3; CDR3: CASMRIAGTDTQYF; DNA: TGCGCCAGCATGAGAATAGCGGGGACAGATACGCAGTATTTT
D: NA; V: TRBV5-1; size: NA; J: TRBJ2-3; CDR3: CASSLDPGSTDTQYF; DNA: TGCGCCAGCAGCTTGGATCCAGGGAGCACAGATACGCAGTATTTT
D: NA; V: TRBV19; size: NA; J: TRBJ1-1; CDR3: CASRTSILAADTEAFF; DNA: TGTGCCAGTAGGACGAGTATATTGGCGGCAGACACTGAAGCTTTCTTT
D: NA; V: TRBV5-1; size: NA; J: TRBJ2-7; CDR3: CASSLAGFSDEQYF; DNA: TGCGCCAGCAGCTTGGCTGGGTTTAGCGACGAGCAGTACTTC
D: NA; V: TRBV29-1; size: NA; J: TRBJ1-2; CDR3: CSVVVLSNYGYTF; DNA: TGCAGCGTTGTTGTTCTATCTAACTATGGCTACACCTTC
D: TRBD1; V: TRBV2; size: NA; J: TRBJ2-7; CDR3: CASRYRGSFDEQYF; DNA: TGTGCCAGCAGATACAGGGGGTCTTTCGACGAGCAGTACTTC
D: TRBD2; V: TRBV7-2; size: NA; J: TRBJ2-2; CDR3: CASSLMSGRGGELFF; DNA: TGTGCCAGCAGCTTAATGTCCGGGAGGGGCGGGGAGCTGTTTTTT